The clone carrying this T cell receptor (beta chain) was recorded once. Its antigen is still unknown. These data belong to a study of graft-versus-host responses after intestinal transplantation. Overall study context: The study gave all recipients anti-thymocyte globulin induction, then tacrolimus and steroids for approximately three years.

The protocol was immunoSEQ multiplex PCR, while the TCRdb copy is restricted to in-frame clones and leaves out a portion. Here the sample spans some 100,000 clones, around 92% being singletons. The CDR3 runs 17 residues. The germline CDR1 and CDR2 sequences are LGHNT and FRNRAP. The V and J ends lost 4 bases and 3 bases respectively, with 16 bases between them. Regarding the study as a whole: Present in recipient marrow, GvH clones included some that appeared first in ileum or blood.

The sample was unstimulated CD8+ T cells sorted from spleen or lymph node cells, taken before transplant. This clonotype originated in a human donor who was the organ donor for an intestinal transplant. The gene calls are TRBV12-5 and TRBJ1-6, with D uncertain. In DNA form, the CDR3 reads TGTGCTAGTGGTTCCGTCGGTGAGCGCTTCTATAATTCACCCCTCCACTTT. This encodes CASGSVGERFYNSPLHF.